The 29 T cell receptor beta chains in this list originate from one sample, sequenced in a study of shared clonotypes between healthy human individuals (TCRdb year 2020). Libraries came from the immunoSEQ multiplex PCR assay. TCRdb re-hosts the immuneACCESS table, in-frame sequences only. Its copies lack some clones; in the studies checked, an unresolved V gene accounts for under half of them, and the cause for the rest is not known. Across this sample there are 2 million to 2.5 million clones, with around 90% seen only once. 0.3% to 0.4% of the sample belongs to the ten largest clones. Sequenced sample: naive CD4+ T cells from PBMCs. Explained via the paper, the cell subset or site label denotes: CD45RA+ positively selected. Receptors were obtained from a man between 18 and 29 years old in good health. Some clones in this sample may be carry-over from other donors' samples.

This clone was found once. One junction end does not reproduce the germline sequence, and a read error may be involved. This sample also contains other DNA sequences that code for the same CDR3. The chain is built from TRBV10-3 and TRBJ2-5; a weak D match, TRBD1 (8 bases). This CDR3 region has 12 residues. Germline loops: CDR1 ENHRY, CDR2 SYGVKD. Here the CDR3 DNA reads TGCGCCACAGGGGGGGGGCGAGAGACCCAGTACTTC. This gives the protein CATGGGRETQYF.

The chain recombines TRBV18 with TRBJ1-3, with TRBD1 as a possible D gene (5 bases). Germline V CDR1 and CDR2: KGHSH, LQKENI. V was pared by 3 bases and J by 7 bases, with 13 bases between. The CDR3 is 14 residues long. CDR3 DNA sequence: TGTGCCAGCTCACCCCCCAGGGTGGGGAACACCATATATTTT. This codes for CASSPPRVGNTIYF.

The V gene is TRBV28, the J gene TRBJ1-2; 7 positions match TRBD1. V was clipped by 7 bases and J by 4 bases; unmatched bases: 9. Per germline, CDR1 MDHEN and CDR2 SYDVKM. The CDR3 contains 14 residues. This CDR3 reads CASTGPGQPYGYTF. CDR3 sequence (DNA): TGTGCCAGCACCGGACCGGGACAGCCCTATGGCTACACCTTC.

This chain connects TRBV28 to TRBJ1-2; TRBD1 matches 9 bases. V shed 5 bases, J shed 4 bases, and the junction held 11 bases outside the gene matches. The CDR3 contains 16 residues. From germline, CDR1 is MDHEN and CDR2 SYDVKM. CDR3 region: CASSPSHRGRGYGYTF. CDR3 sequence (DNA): TGTGCCAGCAGTCCTTCCCACAGGGGGCGAGGCTATGGCTACACCTTC.

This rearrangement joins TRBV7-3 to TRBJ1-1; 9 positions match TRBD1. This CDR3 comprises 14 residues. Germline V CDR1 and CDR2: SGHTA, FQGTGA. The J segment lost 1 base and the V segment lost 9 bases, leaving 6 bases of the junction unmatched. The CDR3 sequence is CASSRTGANTEAFF. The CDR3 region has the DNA TGTGCCAGTAGTCGGACAGGGGCGAACACTGAAGCTTTCTTT.

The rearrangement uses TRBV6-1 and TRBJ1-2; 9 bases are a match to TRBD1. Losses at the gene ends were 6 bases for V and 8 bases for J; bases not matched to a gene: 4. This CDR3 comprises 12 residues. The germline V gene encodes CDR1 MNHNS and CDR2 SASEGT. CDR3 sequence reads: CASSRTGDGYTF. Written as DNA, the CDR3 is TGTGCCAGCAGCAGGACAGGGGACGGCTACACCTTC.

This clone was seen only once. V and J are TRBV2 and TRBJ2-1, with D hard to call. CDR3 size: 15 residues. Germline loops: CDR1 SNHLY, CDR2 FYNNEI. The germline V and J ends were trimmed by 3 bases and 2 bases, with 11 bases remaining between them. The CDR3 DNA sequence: TGTGCCAGCAGTGACAGGCAAGTAACCTACAATGAGCAGTTCTTC. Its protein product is CASSDRQVTYNEQFF.

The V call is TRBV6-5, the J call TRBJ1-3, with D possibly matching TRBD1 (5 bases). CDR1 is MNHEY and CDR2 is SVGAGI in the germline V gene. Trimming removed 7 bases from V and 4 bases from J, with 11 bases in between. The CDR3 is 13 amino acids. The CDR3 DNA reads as TGTGCCAGCAAACGGGGGAAAGGAAACACCATATATTTT. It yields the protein CASKRGKGNTIYF.

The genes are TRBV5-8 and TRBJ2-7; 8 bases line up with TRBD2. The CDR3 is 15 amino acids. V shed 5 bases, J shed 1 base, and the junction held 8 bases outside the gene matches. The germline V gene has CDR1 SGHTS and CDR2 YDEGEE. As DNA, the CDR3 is TGTGCCAGCAGGATGTTGAGCGGGGGTTCCTACGAGCAGTACTTC. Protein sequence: CASRMLSGGSYEQYF. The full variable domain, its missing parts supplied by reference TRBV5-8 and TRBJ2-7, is EAGVTQSPTHLIKTRGQQATLRCSPISGHTSVYWYQQALGLGLQFLLWYDEGEERNRGNFPPRFSGRQFPNYSSELNVNALELEDSALYLCASRMLSGGSYEQYFGPGTRLTVT.

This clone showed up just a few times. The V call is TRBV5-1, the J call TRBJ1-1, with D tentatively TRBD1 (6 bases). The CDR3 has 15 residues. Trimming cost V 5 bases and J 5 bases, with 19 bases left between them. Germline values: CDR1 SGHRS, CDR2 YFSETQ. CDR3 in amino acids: CASSSATGSPTEAFF. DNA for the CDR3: TGCGCCAGCAGTTCCGCTACAGGGAGTCCAACTGAAGCTTTCTTT.

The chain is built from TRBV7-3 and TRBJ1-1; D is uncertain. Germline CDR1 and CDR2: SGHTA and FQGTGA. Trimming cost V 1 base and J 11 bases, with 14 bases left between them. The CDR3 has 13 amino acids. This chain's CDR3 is CASSLSQELGAFF. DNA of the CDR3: TGTGCCAGCAGCTTAAGTCAAGAACTCGGGGCTTTCTTT.

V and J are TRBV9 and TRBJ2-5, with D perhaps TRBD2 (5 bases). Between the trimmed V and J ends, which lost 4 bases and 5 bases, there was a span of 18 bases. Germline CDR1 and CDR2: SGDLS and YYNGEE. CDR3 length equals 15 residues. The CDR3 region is CASSPRTDRRETQYF. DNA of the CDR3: TGTGCCAGCAGCCCACGGACTGATCGTAGGGAGACCCAGTACTTC.

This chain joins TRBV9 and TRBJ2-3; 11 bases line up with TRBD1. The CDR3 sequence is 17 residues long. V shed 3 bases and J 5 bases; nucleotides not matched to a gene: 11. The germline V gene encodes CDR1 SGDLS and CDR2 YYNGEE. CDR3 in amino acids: CASSERGTGGLVDTQYF. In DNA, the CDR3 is TGTGCCAGCAGCGAGAGGGGGACAGGGGGTTTGGTAGATACGCAGTATTTT.

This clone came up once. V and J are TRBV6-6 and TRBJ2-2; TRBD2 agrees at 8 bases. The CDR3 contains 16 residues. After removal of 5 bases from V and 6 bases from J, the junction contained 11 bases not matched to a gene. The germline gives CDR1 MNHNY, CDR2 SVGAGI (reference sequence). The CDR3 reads CASSPTGTRGAGELFF. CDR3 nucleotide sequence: TGTGCCAGCAGTCCTACCGGGACTAGAGGAGCCGGGGAGCTGTTTTTT.

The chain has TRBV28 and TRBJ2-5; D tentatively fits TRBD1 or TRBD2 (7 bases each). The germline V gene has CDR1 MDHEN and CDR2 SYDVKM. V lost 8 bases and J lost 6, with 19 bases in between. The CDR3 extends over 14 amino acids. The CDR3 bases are TGTGCCAGCGGGAGGGCAGGGGGGGCAAAGACCCAGTACTTC. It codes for CASGRAGGAKTQYF.

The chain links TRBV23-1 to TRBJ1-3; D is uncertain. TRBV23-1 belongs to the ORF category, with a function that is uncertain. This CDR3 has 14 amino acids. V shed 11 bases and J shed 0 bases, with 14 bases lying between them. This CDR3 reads CAPRRSYSGNTIYF. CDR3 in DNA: TGCGCCCCCCGGAGGTCCTACTCTGGAAACACCATATATTTT.

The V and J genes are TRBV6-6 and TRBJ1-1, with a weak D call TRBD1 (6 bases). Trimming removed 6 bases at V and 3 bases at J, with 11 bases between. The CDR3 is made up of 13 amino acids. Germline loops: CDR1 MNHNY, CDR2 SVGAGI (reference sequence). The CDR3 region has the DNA TGTGCCAGCAGCCCCAGGGGTGACACTGAAGCTTTCTTT. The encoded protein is CASSPRGDTEAFF.

The chain's CDR3 is CASSLALTQYF. CDR3 coding DNA: TGTGCCAGCAGCTTAGCCCTTACCCAGTACTTC. The V gene is TRBV11-2, the J gene TRBJ2-5; D not resolved. Germline V lookup: CDR1 SGHAT, CDR2 FQNNGV. This CDR3 contains 11 residues. Between the trimmed V and J ends, which lost 1 base and 8 bases, there was a span of 5 bases.

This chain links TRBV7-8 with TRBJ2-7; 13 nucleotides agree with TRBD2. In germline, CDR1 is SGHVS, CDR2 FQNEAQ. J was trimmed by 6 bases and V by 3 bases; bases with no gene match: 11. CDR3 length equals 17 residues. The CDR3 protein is CASSFQGTSGRAGEQYF. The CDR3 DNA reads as TGTGCCAGCAGCTTCCAGGGTACTAGCGGGAGGGCCGGCGAGCAGTACTTC.

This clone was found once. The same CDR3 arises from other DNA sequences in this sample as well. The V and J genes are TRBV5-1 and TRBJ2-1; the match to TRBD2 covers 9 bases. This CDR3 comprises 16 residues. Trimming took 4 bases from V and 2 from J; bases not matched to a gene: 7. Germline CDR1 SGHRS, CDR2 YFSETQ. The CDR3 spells CASSLVASGTYNEQFF. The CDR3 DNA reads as TGCGCCAGCAGCCTGGTGGCTAGCGGGACCTACAATGAGCAGTTCTTC.

The CDR3 loop reads CASSQVFKVNTEAFF. DNA of the CDR3: TGCGCCAGCAGCCAAGTCTTTAAGGTGAACACTGAAGCTTTCTTT. This rearrangement joins TRBV4-1 to TRBJ1-1; D is undetermined. The CDR3 extends over 15 amino acids. Germline values: CDR1 MGHRA, CDR2 YSYEKL. V was trimmed by 1 base and J by 0 bases, leaving 9 bases between them.

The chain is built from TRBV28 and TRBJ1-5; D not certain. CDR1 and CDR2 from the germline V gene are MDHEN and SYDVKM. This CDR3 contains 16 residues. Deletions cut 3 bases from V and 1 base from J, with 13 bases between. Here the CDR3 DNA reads TGTGCCAGCAGTTTTCAGTGGGCATTGAGCAATCAGCCCCAGCATTTT. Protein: CASSFQWALSNQPQHF.

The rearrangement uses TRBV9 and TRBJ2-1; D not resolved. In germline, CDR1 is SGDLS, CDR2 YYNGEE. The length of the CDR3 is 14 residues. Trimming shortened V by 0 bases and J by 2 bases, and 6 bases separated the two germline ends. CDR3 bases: TGTGCCAGCAGCGTAGGGGTAGCCTACAATGAGCAGTTCTTC. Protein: CASSVGVAYNEQFF.

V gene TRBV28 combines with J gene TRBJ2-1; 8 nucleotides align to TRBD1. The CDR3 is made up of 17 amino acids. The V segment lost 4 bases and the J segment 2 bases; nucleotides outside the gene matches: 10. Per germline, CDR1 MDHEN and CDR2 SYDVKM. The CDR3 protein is CASSSGTGRRAYNEQFF. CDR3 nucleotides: TGTGCCAGCAGTTCCGGGACAGGTCGCCGAGCCTACAATGAGCAGTTCTTC.

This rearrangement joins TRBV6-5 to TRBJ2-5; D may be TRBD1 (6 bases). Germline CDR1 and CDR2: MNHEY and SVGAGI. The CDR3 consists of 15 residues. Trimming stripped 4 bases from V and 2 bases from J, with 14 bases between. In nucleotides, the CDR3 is TGTGCCAGCAGTTTTATAGGGACACTTCAAGAGACCCAGTACTTC. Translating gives CASSFIGTLQETQYF.

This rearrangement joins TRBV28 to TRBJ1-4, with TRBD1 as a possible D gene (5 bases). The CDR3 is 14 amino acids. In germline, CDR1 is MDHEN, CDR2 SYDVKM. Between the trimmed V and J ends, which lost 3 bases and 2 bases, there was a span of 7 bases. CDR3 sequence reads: CASSFGTTNEKLFF. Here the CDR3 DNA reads TGTGCCAGCAGTTTCGGGACTACTAATGAAAAACTGTTTTTT. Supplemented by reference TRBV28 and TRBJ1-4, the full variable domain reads DVKVTQSSRYLVKRTGEKVFLECVQDMDHENMFWYRQDPGLGLRLIYFSYDVKMKEKGDIPEGYSVSREKKERFSLILESASTNQTSMYLCASSFGTTNEKLFFGSGTQLSVL.

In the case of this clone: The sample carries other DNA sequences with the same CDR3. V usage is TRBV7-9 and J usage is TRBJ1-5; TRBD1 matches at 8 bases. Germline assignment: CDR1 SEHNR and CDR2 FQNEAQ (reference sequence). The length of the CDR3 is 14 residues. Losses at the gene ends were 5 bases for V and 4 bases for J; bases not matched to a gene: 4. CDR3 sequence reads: CASSPDRANQPQHF. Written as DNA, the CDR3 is TGTGCCAGCAGCCCGGACAGGGCAAATCAGCCCCAGCATTTT.

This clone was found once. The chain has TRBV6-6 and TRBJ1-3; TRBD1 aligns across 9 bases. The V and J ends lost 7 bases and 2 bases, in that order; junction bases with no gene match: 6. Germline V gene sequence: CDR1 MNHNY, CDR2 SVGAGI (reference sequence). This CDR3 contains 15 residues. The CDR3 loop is CASTNTGGTGNTIYF. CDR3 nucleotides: TGTGCCAGCACAAATACAGGGGGCACTGGAAACACCATATATTTT.

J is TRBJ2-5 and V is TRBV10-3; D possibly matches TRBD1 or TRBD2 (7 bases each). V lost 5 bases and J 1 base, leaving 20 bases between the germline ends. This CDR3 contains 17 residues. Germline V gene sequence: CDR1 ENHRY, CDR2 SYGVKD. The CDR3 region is CAISPRGRETSQETQYF. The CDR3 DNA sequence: TGTGCCATCAGTCCCAGGGGGAGGGAGACATCCCAAGAGACCCAGTACTTC.